A single T cell receptor beta chain is shown here with its context. This specimen belongs to a study of radiotherapy plus CTLA-4 blockade in lung cancer. The CDR3 is made up of 17 amino acids. Trimming cost V 3 bases and J 2 bases, with 20 bases left between them. Germline CDR1 is MDHEN and CDR2 is SYDVKM. The table came from immunoSEQ multiplex PCR; TCRdb's copy has only in-frame clones and leaves some out. The sample carries about 49,000 clones, 85% recorded once. The chain is built from TRBV28 and TRBJ2-7; tentative D call: TRBD2 (5 bases). The sequence was obtained from a human donor with non-small cell lung cancer whose response to radiotherapy plus ipilimumab could not be evaluated. The sample was peripheral blood, taken from a patient treated with radiotherapy plus ipilimumab. CDR3: CASSLDSSSSPTYEQYF. The CDR3 DNA reads as TGTGCCAGCAGTTTGGACTCGTCTTCAAGTCCGACCTACGAGCAGTACTTC.